These T cell receptor beta chains were read from a single sample in a study of blood T cell repertoires in COVID-19. TCRdb's copy holds only in-frame clones and misses some; the assay was immunoSEQ multiplex PCR. This table holds 310,000 or so clones, about 91% found once. The source material was PBMCs or T cells enriched from blood (not recorded which). The origin of the receptors is a woman between 18 and 29 years old who had recovered from COVID-19. Both conserved end residues are part of each CDR3. D genes are given only for firm matches. Some rows mark clone size as missing; the rest say once, few, many or name a class of expanded clone.

clone size: -; D gene: TRBD2; J gene: TRBJ2-7; V gene: TRBV5-8; CDR3 length: 16; CDR3 DNA: TGTGCCAGCAGCCATGGACTAGCTGATTTTTCCTACGAGCAGTACTTC; CDR3 protein: CASSHGLADFSYEQYF
clone size: -; D gene: TRBD1; J gene: TRBJ1-5; V gene: TRBV30; CDR3 length: 13; CDR3 DNA: TGTGCCTGGGCGGGACAGGGAGACCAGCCCCAGCATTTT; CDR3 protein: CAWAGQGDQPQHF
clone size: once; D gene: -; J gene: TRBJ1-5; V gene: TRBV6-1; CDR3 length: 14; CDR3 DNA: TGTGCCAGCAGTGACAGGGGCCAGGTTCAGCCCCAGCATTTT; CDR3 protein: CASSDRGQVQPQHF
clone size: few; D gene: -; J gene: TRBJ2-7; V gene: TRBV29-1; CDR3 length: 14; CDR3 DNA: TGCAGCGTTGAGCGGGACCCCAACTCCTACGAGCAGTACTTC; CDR3 protein: CSVERDPNSYEQYF
clone size: -; D gene: -; J gene: TRBJ2-7; V gene: TRBV6-2/TRBV6-3; CDR3 length: 16; CDR3 DNA: TGTGCCAGCAGTTACTCGGACAGAGTTGGCCCCTACGAGCAGTACTTC; CDR3 protein: CASSYSDRVGPYEQYF
clone size: -; D gene: TRBD2; J gene: TRBJ2-3; V gene: TRBV5-1; CDR3 length: 13; CDR3 DNA: TGCGCCAGCGCTCGGGGGGACACAGATACGCAGTATTTT; CDR3 protein: CASARGDTDTQYF
clone size: few; D gene: -; J gene: TRBJ1-2; V gene: TRBV2; CDR3 length: 12; CDR3 DNA: TGTGCCAGCCTTGAGGGTCTTGGCGGCTACACCTTC; CDR3 protein: CASLEGLGGYTF
clone size: -; D gene: -; J gene: TRBJ1-1; V gene: TRBV5-1; CDR3 length: 15; CDR3 DNA: TGCGCCAGCCGATCAGCGGGTATCATGAACACTGAAGCTTTCTTT; CDR3 protein: CASRSAGIMNTEAFF
clone size: -; D gene: TRBD1; J gene: TRBJ1-1; V gene: TRBV7-2; CDR3 length: 16; CDR3 DNA: TGTGCCAGTCCCCCGGAGGCAGGGGGGTTGGACACTGAAGCTTTCTTT; CDR3 protein: CASPPEAGGLDTEAFF
clone size: -; D gene: -; J gene: TRBJ1-5; V gene: TRBV19; CDR3 length: 16; CDR3 DNA: TGTGCCAGTAGTAAACAGACGGACAGACTCAATCAGCCCCAGCATTTT; CDR3 protein: CASSKQTDRLNQPQHF
clone size: -; D gene: -; J gene: TRBJ1-2; V gene: TRBV4-1; CDR3 length: 14; CDR3 DNA: TGCGCCAGCAGCCATCGGACAGCAAACTATGGCTACACCTTC; CDR3 protein: CASSHRTANYGYTF
clone size: -; D gene: TRBD1; J gene: TRBJ2-7; V gene: TRBV11-2; CDR3 length: 15; CDR3 DNA: TGTGCCAGCAGCTCGACGGACAGGGAGCCCCACGAGCAGTACTTC; CDR3 protein: CASSSTDREPHEQYF
clone size: once; D gene: TRBD2; J gene: TRBJ2-1; V gene: TRBV3-1/TRBV3-2; CDR3 length: 17; CDR3 DNA: TGTGCCAGCAGCCAAGAATTGAAGCGGGGGCCGTGGAATGAGCAGTTCTTC; CDR3 protein: CASSQELKRGPWNEQFF
clone size: -; D gene: TRBD1; J gene: TRBJ1-5; V gene: TRBV2; CDR3 length: 14; CDR3 DNA: TGTGCCAGCAGTGTAGGGGGCCTGTATCAGCCCCAGCATTTT; CDR3 protein: CASSVGGLYQPQHF
clone size: -; D gene: TRBD1; J gene: TRBJ1-4; V gene: TRBV5-1; CDR3 length: 15; CDR3 DNA: TGCGCCAGCAGCTTAGCCGGGACAGGGAATGAAAAACTGTTTTTT; CDR3 protein: CASSLAGTGNEKLFF
clone size: -; D gene: -; J gene: TRBJ1-2; V gene: TRBV11-2; CDR3 length: 12; CDR3 DNA: TGTGCCAGCACCGACAGCAACTATGGCTACACCTTC; CDR3 protein: CASTDSNYGYTF
clone size: once; D gene: -; J gene: TRBJ1-4; V gene: TRBV21-1; CDR3 length: 14; CDR3 DNA: TGTGCCAGCAGCTGCCGGGACAGCAACGAAAAACTGTTTTTT; CDR3 protein: CASSCRDSNEKLFF
clone size: -; D gene: TRBD2; J gene: TRBJ2-5; V gene: TRBV9; CDR3 length: 15; CDR3 DNA: TGTGCCAGCACCCTTGGAACTAGCGGGGGTGAGACCCAGTACTTC; CDR3 protein: CASTLGTSGGETQYF
clone size: -; D gene: TRBD1; J gene: TRBJ1-5; V gene: TRBV15; CDR3 length: 15; CDR3 DNA: TGTGCCACCAGCAGGCCGGGACAGGGGTATCAGCCCCAGCATTTT; CDR3 protein: CATSRPGQGYQPQHF
clone size: -; D gene: -; J gene: TRBJ2-5; V gene: TRBV27; CDR3 length: 18; CDR3 DNA: TGTGCCAGCACCGTTAAAGGCATCGCCAGGGTTTTCCAAGAGACCCAGTACTTC; CDR3 protein: CASTVKGIARVFQETQYF
clone size: -; D gene: -; J gene: TRBJ2-2; V gene: TRBV7-2; CDR3 length: 15; CDR3 DNA: TGTGCCAGCAGACAAGGGACACCGAACACCGGGGAGCTGTTTTTT; CDR3 protein: CASRQGTPNTGELFF
clone size: -; D gene: -; J gene: TRBJ1-1; V gene: TRBV28; CDR3 length: 16; CDR3 DNA: TGTGCCAGCAGTTTAGCTGGTGGGTCAGGGGATACTGAAGCTTTCTTT; CDR3 protein: CASSLAGGSGDTEAFF
clone size: many; D gene: TRBD1; J gene: TRBJ1-6; V gene: TRBV3-1/TRBV3-2; CDR3 length: 17; CDR3 DNA: TGTGCCAGCAGCCAAGAGGGGACAGGGAATCATAATTCACCCCTCCACTTT; CDR3 protein: CASSQEGTGNHNSPLHF
clone size: -; D gene: -; J gene: TRBJ2-7; V gene: TRBV7-2; CDR3 length: 13; CDR3 DNA: TGTGCCAGCAGCTTACGTTCCGGGGACGAGCAGTACTTC; CDR3 protein: CASSLRSGDEQYF
clone size: -; D gene: -; J gene: TRBJ1-1; V gene: TRBV11-3; CDR3 length: 13; CDR3 DNA: TGTGCCAGCAGCTCGAACAGGAACACTGAAGCTTTCTTT; CDR3 protein: CASSSNRNTEAFF
clone size: -; D gene: -; J gene: TRBJ2-2; V gene: TRBV6-5; CDR3 length: 13; CDR3 DNA: TGTGCCAGCAAGCCCCTGAACACCGGGGAGCTGTTTTTT; CDR3 protein: CASKPLNTGELFF
clone size: -; D gene: -; J gene: TRBJ1-2; V gene: TRBV7-2; CDR3 length: 14; CDR3 DNA: TGTGCCAGCAGCGTGGAGACAGAGAACTATGGCTACACCTTC; CDR3 protein: CASSVETENYGYTF
clone size: -; D gene: TRBD2; J gene: TRBJ2-3; V gene: TRBV5-6; CDR3 length: 16; CDR3 DNA: TGTGCCAGCAGCCCCTCAGGCGGGGGTTTCACAGATACGCAGTATTTT; CDR3 protein: CASSPSGGGFTDTQYF
clone size: -; D gene: -; J gene: TRBJ1-2; V gene: TRBV30; CDR3 length: 12; CDR3 DNA: TGTGCCTGGGGACCTCCCAACTATGGCTACACCTTC; CDR3 protein: CAWGPPNYGYTF
clone size: once; D gene: -; J gene: TRBJ1-4; V gene: TRBV14; CDR3 length: 15; CDR3 DNA: TGTGCCAGCAGCCAAGATCTTCGGTTTAATGAAAAACTGTTTTTT; CDR3 protein: CASSQDLRFNEKLFF
clone size: -; D gene: -; J gene: TRBJ1-6; V gene: TRBV28; CDR3 length: 12; CDR3 DNA: TGTGCCAGCAGCCAACAGGGTTCACCCCTCCACTTT; CDR3 protein: CASSQQGSPLHF
clone size: -; D gene: TRBD1; J gene: TRBJ2-7; V gene: TRBV3-1/TRBV3-2; CDR3 length: 14; CDR3 DNA: TGTGCCAGCAGCCATGGGGACAGACCCTACGAGCAGTACTTC; CDR3 protein: CASSHGDRPYEQYF
clone size: -; D gene: -; J gene: TRBJ1-6; V gene: TRBV27; CDR3 length: 14; CDR3 DNA: TGTGCCAGCAGTTTACGTGTTTATAATTCACCCCTCCACTTT; CDR3 protein: CASSLRVYNSPLHF
clone size: -; D gene: TRBD2; J gene: TRBJ2-3; V gene: TRBV5-1; CDR3 length: 18; CDR3 DNA: TGCGCCAGCAGCTTGGAAGGGAGCTCCAGCGGGGGCACAGATACGCAGTATTTT; CDR3 protein: CASSLEGSSSGGTDTQYF
clone size: -; D gene: TRBD1; J gene: TRBJ1-6; V gene: TRBV7-2; CDR3 length: 16; CDR3 DNA: TGTGCCAGCAGCTCCCGACAGGGGCTCTCTAATTCACCCCTCCACTTT; CDR3 protein: CASSSRQGLSNSPLHF
clone size: -; D gene: -; J gene: TRBJ1-5; V gene: TRBV28; CDR3 length: 15; CDR3 DNA: TGTGCCAGCAGTTCTGCAACGGGAGGCAATCAGCCCCAGCATTTT; CDR3 protein: CASSSATGGNQPQHF
clone size: -; D gene: TRBD2; J gene: TRBJ2-3; V gene: TRBV7-3; CDR3 length: 16; CDR3 DNA: TGTGCCAGCAGCATTCTAGCGGGAGTAGGGACAGATACGCAGTATTTT; CDR3 protein: CASSILAGVGTDTQYF
clone size: -; D gene: TRBD2; J gene: TRBJ2-2; V gene: TRBV11-2; CDR3 length: 15; CDR3 DNA: TGTGCCAGCAGCACAACTAGCGGGGGGGCTTGGGAGCTGTTTTTT; CDR3 protein: CASSTTSGGAWELFF
clone size: -; D gene: TRBD1; J gene: TRBJ1-6; V gene: TRBV2; CDR3 length: 14; CDR3 DNA: TGTGCCAGCAGTGGGGACAGAGGTAATTCACCCCTCCACTTT; CDR3 protein: CASSGDRGNSPLHF
clone size: -; D gene: TRBD1; J gene: TRBJ1-2; V gene: TRBV6-5; CDR3 length: 14; CDR3 DNA: TGTGCCAGCAGAGTCAAACAGGGGGCGGGTGGCTACACCTTC; CDR3 protein: CASRVKQGAGGYTF
clone size: -; D gene: -; J gene: TRBJ2-1; V gene: TRBV11-2; CDR3 length: 13; CDR3 DNA: TGTGCCAGCAGTCAACAGGGAATCAATGAGCAGTTCTTC; CDR3 protein: CASSQQGINEQFF
clone size: once; D gene: TRBD1; J gene: TRBJ1-6; V gene: TRBV28; CDR3 length: 14; CDR3 DNA: TGTGCCAGCAGCTTGACCGGGACAGATTCACCCCTCCACTTT; CDR3 protein: CASSLTGTDSPLHF
clone size: -; D gene: -; J gene: TRBJ2-7; V gene: TRBV19; CDR3 length: 13; CDR3 DNA: TGTGCCAGTAGAAAACAGGGCTCCTACGAGCAGTACTTC; CDR3 protein: CASRKQGSYEQYF
clone size: -; D gene: -; J gene: TRBJ1-1; V gene: TRBV30; CDR3 length: 13; CDR3 DNA: TGTGCCTGGAGTGTGGGGAGGGACACTGAAGCTTTCTTT; CDR3 protein: CAWSVGRDTEAFF
clone size: -; D gene: TRBD1; J gene: TRBJ1-2; V gene: TRBV5-6; CDR3 length: 16; CDR3 DNA: TGTGCCAGCAGCTGGTGGGACAGGGGCACTAACTATGGCTACACCTTC; CDR3 protein: CASSWWDRGTNYGYTF
clone size: -; D gene: -; J gene: TRBJ1-1; V gene: TRBV15; CDR3 length: 14; CDR3 DNA: TGTGCCACCAGCCCCGGAGGGACGTTGACTGAAGCTTTCTTT; CDR3 protein: CATSPGGTLTEAFF
clone size: -; D gene: -; J gene: TRBJ2-7; V gene: TRBV20-1; CDR3 length: 11; CDR3 DNA: TGCAGTGCTAGTTCGGGTTACGAGCAGTACTTC; CDR3 protein: CSASSGYEQYF
clone size: once; D gene: -; J gene: TRBJ1-6; V gene: TRBV5-4; CDR3 length: 14; CDR3 DNA: TGTGCCAGCAGCTTGGGGGGGCCCTATTCACCCCTCCACTTT; CDR3 protein: CASSLGGPYSPLHF
clone size: -; D gene: TRBD1; J gene: TRBJ2-1; V gene: TRBV9; CDR3 length: 13; CDR3 DNA: TGTGCCAGCAGTCCGGGACAGCAAAATGAGCAGTTCTTC; CDR3 protein: CASSPGQQNEQFF
clone size: -; D gene: TRBD1; J gene: TRBJ1-1; V gene: TRBV7-9; CDR3 length: 14; CDR3 DNA: TGTGCCAGCAGCCGACGAACAGGGGACACTGAAGCTTTCTTT; CDR3 protein: CASSRRTGDTEAFF
clone size: -; D gene: TRBD2; J gene: TRBJ2-2; V gene: TRBV4-3; CDR3 length: 17; CDR3 DNA: TGCGCCAGCAGCCAAGATTTAGCGGGGGGTAACACCGGGGAGCTGTTTTTT; CDR3 protein: CASSQDLAGGNTGELFF
clone size: -; D gene: -; J gene: TRBJ2-7; V gene: TRBV7-8; CDR3 length: 15; CDR3 DNA: TGTGCCAGCAGCTTAGCCCCCCCGGTCTCCTACGAGCAGTACTTC; CDR3 protein: CASSLAPPVSYEQYF
clone size: few; D gene: -; J gene: TRBJ2-2; V gene: TRBV5-4; CDR3 length: 18; CDR3 DNA: TGTGCCAGCAGCACAGGCGGGGTTGGGCAGGGGAACACCGGGGAGCTGTTTTTT; CDR3 protein: CASSTGGVGQGNTGELFF
clone size: -; D gene: TRBD2; J gene: TRBJ2-7; V gene: TRBV7-2; CDR3 length: 17; CDR3 DNA: TGTGCCAGCAGCCTCCAGGGAGGGGTTCCCGGGTCCTACGAGCAGTACTTC; CDR3 protein: CASSLQGGVPGSYEQYF
clone size: -; D gene: TRBD1; J gene: TRBJ1-6; V gene: TRBV11-2; CDR3 length: 15; CDR3 DNA: TGTGCCAGCAGCTCCCGGGACAGGGTTAATTCACCCCTCCACTTT; CDR3 protein: CASSSRDRVNSPLHF
clone size: -; D gene: -; J gene: TRBJ2-3; V gene: TRBV10-3; CDR3 length: 15; CDR3 DNA: TGTGCCATCAGTGAGCCCTCAGGGGGCACAGATACGCAGTATTTT; CDR3 protein: CAISEPSGGTDTQYF
clone size: -; D gene: -; J gene: TRBJ1-5; V gene: TRBV28; CDR3 length: 13; CDR3 DNA: TGTGCCAGCAGTTTATCCCCTTTAAAGCCCCAGCATTTT; CDR3 protein: CASSLSPLKPQHF
clone size: -; D gene: TRBD2; J gene: TRBJ2-3; V gene: TRBV7-3; CDR3 length: 16; CDR3 DNA: TGTGCCAGCAGCAACCGGACTAGCGGGGGGCCAGATACGCAGTATTTT; CDR3 protein: CASSNRTSGGPDTQYF